One and the same sample provided the 22 T cell receptor beta chains below, sequenced in a study of radiotherapy plus CTLA-4 blockade in lung cancer. Clones were read by immunoSEQ multiplex PCR, and TCRdb kept only the in-frame ones, dropping some. The sample shows more than 75,000 clones, about three quarters of them seen only once. Material: peripheral blood, obtained from a patient treated with radiotherapy plus ipilimumab. Receptor source: a human donor with non-small cell lung cancer that progressed on radiotherapy plus ipilimumab.

The rearrangement joins TRBV28 to TRBJ1-6; a possible D gene is TRBD1 (5 bases). Trimming took 3 bases from V and 8 from J, leaving 11 bases between them. Germline CDR1 MDHEN, CDR2 SYDVKM. This CDR3 contains 14 residues. This chain's CDR3 is CASSLGSRDSPLHF. CDR3 in DNA: TGTGCCAGCAGTTTGGGATCCAGGGATTCACCCCTCCACTTT.

Remarks on this clone: The sample contains more than one DNA sequence encoding this CDR3. This chain links TRBV6-1 with TRBJ2-2, with 12 bases that match TRBD2. The V and J ends lost 2 bases and 6 bases, in that order; junction bases with no gene match: 1. CDR3 length equals 15 residues. CDR1 and CDR2 from the germline V gene are MNHNS and SASEGT. For the CDR3, the DNA is TGTGCCAGCAGTGAACTAGCGGGGGGGCCCGGGGAGCTGTTTTTT. It codes for CASSELAGGPGELFF.

The chain employs TRBV4-2 and TRBJ2-1; 7 bases line up with TRBD1. Losses at the gene ends were 0 bases for V and 7 bases for J; bases not matched to a gene: 6. Looked up from germline, CDR1 is LGHNA and CDR2 is YNFKEQ. CDR3 length: 15 amino acids. CDR3 amino acids: CASSQDRGGLNEQFF. The CDR3 DNA reads TGTGCCAGCAGCCAAGATCGAGGGGGCCTTAATGAGCAGTTCTTC.

The chain recombines TRBV18 with TRBJ2-3; D possibly uses TRBD1 or TRBD2 (5 bases each). V lost 4 bases, J lost 6 bases, and 8 bases lay in between. Germline V CDR1 and CDR2: KGHSH, LQKENI. CDR3 length equals 12 residues. CDR3: CASSQWGDTQYF. In DNA form, the CDR3 reads TGTGCCAGCTCACAGTGGGGGGATACGCAGTATTTT.

This chain links TRBV5-1 with TRBJ1-2; 7 bases align to TRBD1. With V trimmed by 4 bases and J by 10 bases, 16 bases remained unmatched. In germline, CDR1 is SGHRS, CDR2 YFSETQ. The CDR3 is 15 amino acids. DNA for the CDR3: TGCGCCAGCAGCCCCTCCACAGGGGAAGTCGGTTACTACACCTTC. Encoded protein: CASSPSTGEVGYYTF.

The rearrangement uses TRBV5-1 and TRBJ2-7, with 7 bases matching TRBD1. With 4 bases clipped from V and 6 bases from J, the junction kept 7 bases outside the gene matches. Germline V gene sequence: CDR1 SGHRS, CDR2 YFSETQ. The CDR3 spans 13 residues. The CDR3 DNA is TGCGCCAGCAGCACAGGACAGGCCGCCGAGCAGTACTTC. It specifies CASSTGQAAEQYF.

The V and J genes are TRBV28 and TRBJ1-2; unclear D gene. The V end lost 5 bases, the J end lost 2 bases, and 12 bases lay between the germline ends. The CDR3 contains 14 residues. CDR1 and CDR2 (germline): MDHEN, SYDVKM. The CDR3 DNA reads TGTGCCAGCAGTCCCTGGACGGGAAACTATGGCTACACCTTC. Protein product: CASSPWTGNYGYTF.

This clone showed up just a few times. The chain has TRBV4-1 and TRBJ1-4; D unclear. Between the trimmed V and J ends, which lost 4 bases and 7 bases, there was a span of 13 bases. The length of the CDR3 is 14 residues. The germline V gene has CDR1 MGHRA and CDR2 YSYEKL. CDR3 protein: CASSRTPGLEKLFF. The CDR3 DNA sequence: TGCGCCAGCAGCCGGACCCCAGGCCTTGAAAAACTGTTTTTT.

J is TRBJ1-2 and V is TRBV2; no definite D call. The ends were cut back, 1 base at V and 5 bases at J, with 8 bases in the middle. Germline CDR1 is SNHLY and CDR2 is FYNNEI. This CDR3 is 13 amino acids long. The CDR3, as DNA: TGTGCCAGCAGTGAAGGGCACCGGTATGGCTACACCTTC. The encoded protein is CASSEGHRYGYTF.

The chain combines TRBV28 with TRBJ2-1; the match to TRBD2 covers 12 bases. J lost 6 bases, V lost 5 bases, and 8 bases had no gene match. This CDR3 comprises 16 residues. Germline V gene data show CDR1 as MDHEN and CDR2 as SYDVKM. Written as DNA, the CDR3 is TGTGCCAGCAGTGAGACTAGCGGGAGACGAAGCAATGAGCAGTTCTTC. Encoded protein: CASSETSGRRSNEQFF. The complete variable domain, with remaining parts taken from reference TRBV28 and TRBJ2-1, reads DVKVTQSSRYLVKRTGEKVFLECVQDMDHENMFWYRQDPGLGLRLIYFSYDVKMKEKGDIPEGYSVSREKKERFSLILESASTNQTSMYLCASSETSGRRSNEQFFGPGTRLTVL.

This clone was seen a handful of times. A far larger clone is off by one base, so a read error is likely. The sample carries other DNA sequences with the same CDR3. V gene TRBV9 combines with J gene TRBJ2-7, with D possibly called TRBD1 or TRBD2 (5 bases each). This CDR3 has 16 residues. The V and J ends lost 2 bases and 1 base respectively, with 16 bases between them. The germline V gene has CDR1 SGDLS and CDR2 YYNGEE. The CDR3 DNA follows: TGTGCCAGCAGCGTTGATGGGGGACGGGGATCCTACGAGCAGTACTTC. Translated, it gives CASSVDGGRGSYEQYF.

This clone turned up a few times. The chain employs TRBV19 and TRBJ2-1, with 14 bases identical to TRBD2. V lost 2 bases to trimming and J lost 9 bases; unmatched junction nucleotides: 9. The CDR3 is 17 residues long. Germline V gives CDR1 LNHDA, CDR2 SQIVND (reference sequence). In nucleotides, the CDR3 is TGTGCCAGTAGTATACGCTCGACTAGCGGGGGGGGAAGTGAGCAGTTCTTC. Translating gives CASSIRSTSGGGSEQFF.

The chain joins TRBV11-3 to TRBJ2-7; 10 positions match TRBD1. Germline V gives CDR1 SGHNT, CDR2 YENEEA. The CDR3 length is 15 residues. After removal of 4 bases from V and 2 bases from J, the junction contained 5 bases not matched to a gene. CDR3 DNA sequence: TGTGCCAGCAGCTCCTTGGACAGGGGGGCCTACGAGCAGTACTTC. Translation gives CASSSLDRGAYEQYF.

The chain has TRBV27 and TRBJ1-2; D might be TRBD1 (5 bases). Germline CDR1 reads MNHEY; CDR2 reads SMNVEV (reference sequence). The CDR3 runs to 14 residues. The V end lost 3 bases, the J end lost 6 bases, and 14 bases lay between the germline ends. The CDR3 spells CASSFGAPGHGYTF. In nucleotides, the CDR3 is TGTGCCAGCAGTTTTGGGGCCCCGGGGCATGGCTACACCTTC.

This clone was observed a handful of times. The chain recombines TRBV21-1 with TRBJ1-2. TRBV21-1 is a pseudogene. The CDR3 loop spans 15 amino acids. In DNA form, the CDR3 reads TGTGCCAGCAGCAAAGAGGACCAAATTAACTATGGCTACACCTTC. Its protein product is CASSKEDQINYGYTF.

CDR3 sequence reads: CASSLGARGGLDTQYF. The CDR3 nucleotides read TGTGCCAGCAGCTTGGGGGCGAGGGGAGGGTTAGATACGCAGTATTTT. This chain joins TRBV7-8 and TRBJ2-3, with D possibly being TRBD2 (7 bases). The CDR3 has 16 amino acids. V was pared by 3 bases and J by 5 bases, with 18 bases between. Germline CDR1 and CDR2: SGHVS and FQNEAQ. The full variable domain, with the rest looked up from reference TRBV7-8 and TRBJ2-3, is GAGVSQSPRYKVAKRGQDVALRCDPISGHVSLFWYQQALGQGPEFLTYFQNEAQLDKSGLPSDRFFAERPEGSVSTLKIQRTQQEDSAVYLCASSLGARGGLDTQYFGPGTRLTVL.

The J gene is TRBJ2-5, the V gene TRBV5-1; no clear D gene. The length of the CDR3 is 13 residues. CDR1 and CDR2 (germline): SGHRS, YFSETQ. Deletions cut 3 bases from V and 5 bases from J, with 11 bases between. CDR3 DNA sequence: TGCGCCAGCAGCTACGGTTTAGAGGAGACCCAGTACTTC. Translation: CASSYGLEETQYF.

This clone showed up just a few times. The rearrangement joins TRBV19 to TRBJ2-1; D unclear. Germline loops: CDR1 LNHDA, CDR2 SQIVND (reference sequence). The V end lost 1 base, the J end lost 4 bases, and 11 bases lay between the germline ends. The CDR3 loop spans 15 amino acids. CDR3 bases: TGTGCCAGTAGTATAGTTTATAACAGATACAATGAGCAGTTCTTC. Encoded protein: CASSIVYNRYNEQFF.

This clone has more than one count but fewer than ten. V is TRBV27 and J is TRBJ2-1, with 7 bases identical to TRBD1. J lost 8 bases, V lost 5 bases, and 9 bases had no gene match. There are 14 residues in the CDR3. Germline CDR1 and CDR2: MNHEY and SMNVEV (reference sequence). The CDR3 bases are TGTGCCAGCAGTCACTCGACAGGGATCCATGAGCAGTTCTTC. Protein: CASSHSTGIHEQFF.

The chain has TRBV6-5 and TRBJ1-2; possibly TRBD1 for D (6 bases). Trimming left V 2 bases short and J 1 base short, with 8 bases between. In germline, CDR1 is MNHEY, CDR2 SVGAGI. The CDR3 is 14 amino acids. The CDR3 spells CASSYGGLNYGYTF. CDR3 bases: TGTGCCAGCAGTTACGGGGGGCTTAACTATGGCTACACCTTC.

This rearrangement joins TRBV7-9 to TRBJ2-7; TRBD1 matches 10 bases. V was clipped by 4 bases and J by 1 base; unmatched bases: 7. CDR3 length: 16 amino acids. Germline V gene sequence: CDR1 SEHNR, CDR2 FQNEAQ (reference sequence). CDR3 in amino acids: CASSSTAGQGSYEQYF. The CDR3 DNA reads as TGTGCCAGCAGCTCGACAGCGGGACAGGGGTCCTACGAGCAGTACTTC.

The rearrangement links TRBV19 to TRBJ2-2; 8 bases line up with TRBD1. The J segment lost 6 bases and the V segment lost 5 bases, leaving 8 bases of the junction unmatched. From germline, CDR1 is LNHDA and CDR2 SQIVND (reference sequence). The CDR3 is made up of 15 amino acids. CDR3 nucleotide sequence: TGTGCCAGTAGTCCTGGACAGGGTTTTGCCGGGGAGCTGTTTTTT. Translated: CASSPGQGFAGELFF.